These 4 T cell receptor beta chains came from one sample sequenced in a study of cytomegalovirus exposure and HLA in healthy donors. The study ran its PCR with 60 Vbeta and 13 Jbeta primers. Assay: immunoSEQ multiplex PCR; the TCRdb copy retains only in-frame clones and omits some. Its listing shows 200,000 to 250,000 clones. Source material: PBMCs. Every receptor here comes from a woman in her twenties or thirties in good health and CMV-seropositive.

V usage is TRBV6-1 and J usage is TRBJ1-4, with a possible D match to TRBD1 (6 bases). There are 14 residues in the CDR3. The germline V gene has CDR1 MNHNS and CDR2 SASEGT. Trimming took 8 bases from V and 3 from J, leaving 13 bases between them. The CDR3 nucleotides read TGTGCCAGCCGCAGGGGAGGGGCTAATGAAAAACTGTTTTTT. It codes for CASRRGGANEKLFF.

The V and J genes are TRBV18 and TRBJ2-2; a weak D match, TRBD2 (6 bases). Germline loops: CDR1 KGHSH, CDR2 LQKENI. V was pared by 5 bases and J by 4 bases, with 17 bases between. The CDR3 runs 16 residues. Written as DNA, the CDR3 is TGTGCCAGCTCATTCGCCGGGACTTCCCTCACCGGGGAGCTGTTTTTT. It encodes CASSFAGTSLTGELFF.

This chain uses TRBV19 with TRBJ1-1, with TRBD1 matching over 9 bases. There are 16 residues in the CDR3. J lost 0 bases, V lost 5 bases, and 7 bases had no gene match. Germline V gene sequence: CDR1 LNHDA, CDR2 SQIVND (reference sequence). The CDR3 nucleotides are TGTGCCAGTAGTCCGACAGGGGGAAACATGAACACTGAAGCTTTCTTT. Translating it yields CASSPTGGNMNTEAFF.

The genes are TRBV5-6 and TRBJ2-3; maybe TRBD2 (6 bases). V lost 4 bases, J lost 0 bases, and 15 bases lay in between. This CDR3 has 16 amino acids. Germline V gene sequence: CDR1 SGHDT, CDR2 YYEEEE. The DNA of the CDR3 is TGTGCCAGCAGCGATTCGGGACTGACCAGCACAGATACGCAGTATTTT. This translates into CASSDSGLTSTDTQYF.